This TCR beta chain appears in the sequencing data of a study of beta chain features in type 1 diabetes. As for the study in general: The study examined 90 million to 130 million sorted cells across all samples. The study's findings and limits: Researchers reported that naive, central memory and Treg TCRB repertoires appeared more similar in patients than in healthy donors. A PCR bias possibly favoring shorter templates would apply equally to patients and controls.

This clone appeared a few times. The antigen is unknown. Expressed TCRB transcripts were sequenced after all isolated RNA was converted to cDNA. An average roughly 3.3 million reads came from naive, central memory and regulatory T cell samples. Data came from immunoSEQ multiplex PCR; TCRdb stores just in-frame clones and leaves some out. The sample shows around 320,000 clones, around 13% of them seen only once. Germline CDR1 GTSNPN, CDR2 SVGIG (reference sequence). The V gene end was trimmed by 3 bases and the J gene end by 1 base; junction bases not matched to a gene: 9. The CDR3 is 16 residues long. The material sequenced was central memory CD4+ T cells from blood. The receptor was isolated from a man aged 25 to 45 in good health. V usage is TRBV30 and J usage is TRBJ2-5; 9 bases align to TRBD1. The CDR3 sequence is CAWRKKPGQGQETQYF. The CDR3 DNA reads as TGTGCCTGGAGAAAAAAGCCGGGACAGGGCCAAGAGACCCAGTACTTC. The complete variable domain, with remaining parts taken from reference TRBV30 and TRBJ2-5, reads SQTIHQWPATLVQPVGSPLSLECTVEGTSNPNLYWYRQAAGRGLQLLFYSVGIGQISSEVPQNLSASRPQDRQFILSSKKLLLSDSGFYLCAWRKKPGQGQETQYFGPGTRLLVL.